Listed here is a single TCR beta chain. This sample is drawn from a study of blood T cell repertoires in COVID-19. Profiling relied on immunoSEQ multiplex PCR, and the TCRdb table lists in-frame clones only, not all of them. The sample consists of around 360,000 clones, approximately 87% of them appearing once. The CDR3 has 15 residues. V lost 5 bases, J lost 3 bases, and 16 bases lay in between. Germline CDR1 and CDR2: SEHNR and FQNEAQ (reference sequence). The cohort comprised adults aged about 18 to 100 years residing in under 30 US areas. Cohort allocation depended upon clinical history that participants reported.

Source material: PBMCs or T cells enriched from blood (not recorded which). The TCR originated in a man in his forties or fifties in a cohort exposed to, infected with or recovered from COVID-19 (not recorded which). V usage is TRBV7-9 and J usage is TRBJ2-5; D is perhaps TRBD1 (6 bases). The DNA of the CDR3 is TGTGCCAGCAGCCAAAGGGACAAGGGAAAAGAGACCCAGTACTTC. This sequence encodes CASSQRDKGKETQYF.